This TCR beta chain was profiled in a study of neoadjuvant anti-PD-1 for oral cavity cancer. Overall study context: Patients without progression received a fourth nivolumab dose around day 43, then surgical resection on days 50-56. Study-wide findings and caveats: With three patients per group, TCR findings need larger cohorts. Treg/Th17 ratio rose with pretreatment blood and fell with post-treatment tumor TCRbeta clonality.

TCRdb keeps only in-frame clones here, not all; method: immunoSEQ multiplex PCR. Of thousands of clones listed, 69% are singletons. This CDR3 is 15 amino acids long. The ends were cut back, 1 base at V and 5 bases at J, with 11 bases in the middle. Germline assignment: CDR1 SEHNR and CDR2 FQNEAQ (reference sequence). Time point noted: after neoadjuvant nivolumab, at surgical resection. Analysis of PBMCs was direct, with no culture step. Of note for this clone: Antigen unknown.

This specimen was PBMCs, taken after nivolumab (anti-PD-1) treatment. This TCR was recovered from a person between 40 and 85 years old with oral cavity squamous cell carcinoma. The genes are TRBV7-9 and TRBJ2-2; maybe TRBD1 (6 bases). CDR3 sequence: CASSLVAGVTGELFF. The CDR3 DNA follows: TGTGCCAGCAGCTTAGTAGCAGGGGTTACCGGGGAGCTGTTTTTT.